The next 29 T cell receptor beta chains were all read from a single sample in a study of blood T cell repertoires in COVID-19. TCRdb keeps only in-frame clones here, not all; method: immunoSEQ multiplex PCR. The table lists a few hundred thousand clones, roughly 90% of them singletons. The sample consisted of peripheral blood. The receptor set was obtained from a man in his forties with acute or convalescent COVID-19.

This clone was seen repeatedly, ten times or more. The V and J genes are TRBV5-4 and TRBJ1-3; no clear D. The germline CDR1 and CDR2 sequences are SGHNT and YYREEE (reference sequence). This CDR3 contains 16 residues. Trimming removed 0 bases from V and 2 bases from J, with 12 bases in between. The chain's CDR3 is CASSLGGESTGNTIYF. The CDR3 coding sequence is TGTGCCAGCAGCTTGGGTGGAGAAAGCACTGGAAACACCATATATTTT. Using reference TRBV5-4 and TRBJ1-3 for the parts outside the CDR3, the full variable domain is ETGVTQSPTHLIKTRGQQVTLRCSSQSGHNTVSWYQQALGQGPQFIFQYYREEENGRGNFPPRFSGLQFPNYSSELNVNALELDDSALYLCASSLGGESTGNTIYFGEGSWLTVV.

CDR3 sequence reads: CARTLRGEQFF. CDR3 nucleotides: TGTGCCCGGACCCTTCGGGGTGAGCAGTTCTTC. This chain uses TRBV30 with TRBJ2-1; TRBD2 might be the D (5 bases). Trimming shortened V by 8 bases and J by 9 bases, and 14 bases separated the two germline ends. The CDR3 covers 11 residues. CDR1 is GTSNPN and CDR2 is SVGIG in the germline V gene (reference sequence).

V usage is TRBV2 and J usage is TRBJ2-6; D perhaps matches TRBD1 (5 bases). V lost 5 bases, J lost 2 bases, and 10 bases lay in between. This CDR3 is 15 amino acids long. The germline V gene encodes CDR1 SNHLY and CDR2 FYNNEI. The CDR3 here is CASSRSGTGANVLTF. DNA for the CDR3: TGTGCCAGCAGTAGATCAGGGACTGGGGCCAACGTCCTGACTTTC.

The gene calls are TRBV19 and TRBJ1-6, with D possibly matching TRBD1 (5 bases). V was trimmed by 3 bases and J by 9 bases, leaving 9 bases between them. The CDR3 runs 13 residues. Germline V gene sequence: CDR1 LNHDA, CDR2 SQIVND (reference sequence). This chain's CDR3 is CASSIGQVSPLHF. The CDR3 nucleotides are TGTGCCAGTAGTATCGGACAAGTTTCACCCCTCCACTTT.

The rearrangement joins TRBV11-3 to TRBJ2-5, with 8 bases fitting TRBD1. The ends lost 4 bases at V and 1 base at J; junction bases unmatched: 8. The CDR3 consists of 16 residues. Germline V gene data show CDR1 as SGHNT and CDR2 as YENEEA. This chain's CDR3 is CASSSGQGRGQETQYF. CDR3 DNA: TGTGCCAGCAGCTCCGGACAGGGAAGGGGCCAAGAGACCCAGTACTTC.

The chain has TRBV3-1 (or the pseudogene TRBV3-2) and TRBJ1-5; no firm D call. V lost 0 bases and J 7 bases, leaving 7 bases between the germline ends. CDR3 length equals 13 residues. CDR1 is LGHDT and CDR2 is YNNKEL in the germline V gene (reference sequence). CDR3 sequence: CASSQERTQPQHF. The CDR3 DNA reads TGTGCCAGCAGCCAAGAGCGCACCCAGCCCCAGCATTTT.

The V call is TRBV19, the J call TRBJ2-5, with 13 bases lining up with TRBD2. The CDR3 runs to 15 residues. V lost 7 bases, J lost 5 bases, and 7 bases stayed unmatched. The germline V gene has CDR1 LNHDA and CDR2 SQIVND (reference sequence). This CDR3 reads CASNKLAGGTETQYF. The CDR3 DNA sequence: TGTGCCAGTAACAAACTAGCGGGGGGGACGGAGACCCAGTACTTC.

The CDR3: CASSYGQFNYGYTF. The CDR3, as DNA: TGTGCCAGCAGTTACGGGCAGTTTAACTATGGCTACACCTTC. The rearrangement joins TRBV6-2 or TRBV6-3 to TRBJ1-2; D unclear. V lost 2 bases, J lost 1 base, and 8 bases lay in between. CDR1 and CDR2 (germline): MNHEY, SVGEGT. The CDR3 has 14 residues.

The gene calls are TRBV20-1 and TRBJ2-3; D not resolved. V lost 8 bases and J lost 5, with 11 bases in between. This CDR3 is built from 11 residues. CDR1 DFQATT and CDR2 SNEGSKA come from the germline V gene (reference sequence). This CDR3 reads CSTPNLDTQYF. The CDR3 region has the DNA TGCAGTACTCCTAACTTAGATACGCAGTATTTT.

The chain couples TRBV3-1 (or the pseudogene TRBV3-2) to TRBJ2-5; 8 positions match TRBD2. The CDR3 loop spans 16 amino acids. The V segment lost 4 bases and the J segment 5 bases; nucleotides outside the gene matches: 12. Looked up from germline, CDR1 is LGHDT and CDR2 is YNNKEL (reference sequence). CDR3 DNA sequence: TGTGCCAGCAGCCGGGGGAGGGGTAGCGGGGTGGAGACCCAGTACTTC. It translates to CASSRGRGSGVETQYF.

The chain uses TRBV5-1 and TRBJ1-2, with 8 bases matching TRBD1. V dropped 0 bases and J dropped 6; count of bases not matched to a gene: 1. CDR3 length: 13 residues. From germline, CDR1 is SGHRS and CDR2 YFSETQ. The CDR3 DNA sequence: TGCGCCAGCAGCTTGGGGACAGGGAATGGCTACACCTTC. Translation: CASSLGTGNGYTF. Variable domain in full (rest from reference TRBV5-1 and TRBJ1-2): KAGVTQTPRYLIKTRGQQVTLSCSPISGHRSVSWYQQTPGQGLQFLFEYFSETQRNKGNFPGRFSGRQFSNSRSEMNVSTLELGDSALYLCASSLGTGNGYTFGSGTRLTVV.

The V gene is TRBV5-4, the J gene TRBJ1-3, with TRBD1 matching over 9 bases. The V and J ends lost 4 bases and 5 bases, in that order; junction bases with no gene match: 16. CDR1 and CDR2 from the germline V gene are SGHNT and YYREEE (reference sequence). The length of the CDR3 is 18 residues. The DNA of the CDR3 is TGTGCCAGCAGCGAAATGGACAAGGACAGGGGTTCTAGAAACACCATATATTTT. Translation: CASSEMDKDRGSRNTIYF.

The chain recombines TRBV5-1 with TRBJ2-7, with 9 bases that match TRBD1. This CDR3 spans 15 amino acids. The V gene's germline CDR1 is SGHRS and CDR2 YFSETQ. After removal of 4 bases from V and 6 bases from J, the junction contained 11 bases not matched to a gene. The DNA for the CDR3 is TGCGCCAGCAGCCCTGTCGGGACAGGGTTCTCCGAGCAGTACTTC. As protein: CASSPVGTGFSEQYF.

This clone occurred once. The V and J genes are TRBV7-3 and TRBJ2-1, with D possibly being TRBD2 (5 bases). V dropped 5 bases and J dropped 9 bases, with 11 bases sitting between them. This CDR3 is built from 12 residues. The germline gives CDR1 SGHTA, CDR2 FQGTGA. This CDR3 reads CASSNLGGEQFF. The DNA for the CDR3 is TGTGCCAGCAGCAACTTAGGAGGTGAGCAGTTCTTC.

This clone was observed a single time. The rearrangement uses TRBV28 and TRBJ2-1; 7 bases line up with TRBD1. The CDR3 loop spans 16 amino acids. Germline-derived CDR1 and CDR2 are MDHEN and SYDVKM. V lost 0 bases to trimming and J lost 8 bases; unmatched junction nucleotides: 10. CDR3 amino acids: CASSLWGGTGVDEQFF. CDR3 coding DNA: TGTGCCAGCAGTTTATGGGGCGGAACAGGGGTTGATGAGCAGTTCTTC. Using reference TRBV28 and TRBJ2-1 for the parts outside the CDR3, the full variable domain is DVKVTQSSRYLVKRTGEKVFLECVQDMDHENMFWYRQDPGLGLRLIYFSYDVKMKEKGDIPEGYSVSREKKERFSLILESASTNQTSMYLCASSLWGGTGVDEQFFGPGTRLTVL.

The chain joins TRBV9 to TRBJ1-4; TRBD1 is a possible D gene (6 bases). V shed 3 bases and J shed 5 bases, with 14 bases lying between them. Germline CDR1 and CDR2: SGDLS and YYNGEE. CDR3 length: 15 residues. This chain's CDR3 is CASSANGDNNEKLFF. In DNA, the CDR3 is TGTGCCAGCAGCGCCAATGGGGACAACAATGAAAAACTGTTTTTT. Supplemented by reference TRBV9 and TRBJ1-4, the full variable domain reads DSGVTQTPKHLITATGQRVTLRCSPRSGDLSVYWYQQSLDQGLQFLIQYYNGEERAKGNILERFSAQQFPDLHSELNLSSLELGDSALYFCASSANGDNNEKLFFGSGTQLSVL.

This sequence joins TRBV4-1 and TRBJ2-7; D is unclear. The germline V and J ends were trimmed by 0 bases and 7 bases, with 7 bases remaining between them. The CDR3 spans 12 residues. The germline V gene has CDR1 MGHRA and CDR2 YSYEKL. The CDR3 DNA follows: TGCGCCAGCAGCCAAGATGTCGGGGAGCAGTACTTC. Translation gives CASSQDVGEQYF.

The rearrangement joins TRBV9 to TRBJ2-5, with a possible D match to TRBD2 (6 bases). Germline CDR1 and CDR2: SGDLS and YYNGEE. The ends were cut back, 4 bases at V and 5 bases at J, with 18 bases in the middle. The CDR3 has 15 residues. The CDR3: CASSPRMEGHETQYF. As DNA, the CDR3 is TGTGCCAGCAGCCCCCGTATGGAGGGCCACGAGACCCAGTACTTC.

The chain recombines TRBV28 with TRBJ1-1; no clear D. The CDR3 covers 13 residues. Trimming shortened V by 8 bases and J by 0 bases, and 10 bases separated the two germline ends. Germline V gene sequence: CDR1 MDHEN, CDR2 SYDVKM. The CDR3 loop is CASQDGVNTEAFF. The DNA of the CDR3 is TGTGCCAGCCAGGACGGGGTGAACACTGAAGCTTTCTTT.

This chain connects TRBV27 to TRBJ2-5, with D tentatively TRBD2 (5 bases). The CDR3 totals 16 residues. The germline CDR1 and CDR2 sequences are MNHEY and SMNVEV (reference sequence). Trimming shortened V by 6 bases and J by 3 bases, and 20 bases separated the two germline ends. The CDR3: CASRPSLAYGEETQYF. CDR3 sequence (DNA): TGTGCCAGCAGACCCTCCCTCGCTTACGGGGAAGAGACCCAGTACTTC.

The chain couples TRBV10-3 to TRBJ2-5, with 7 bases lining up with TRBD1. CDR1 ENHRY and CDR2 SYGVKD come from the germline V gene. V lost 4 bases, J lost 5 bases, and 7 bases stayed unmatched. CDR3 length: 14 residues. CDR3 sequence: CAISADRDGETQYF. CDR3 nucleotides: TGTGCCATCAGTGCCGACAGGGATGGGGAGACCCAGTACTTC.

This clone was found once. The chain recombines TRBV5-1 with TRBJ2-1; possible D gene TRBD2, 5 bases. The CDR3 length is 13 residues. V lost 4 bases and J 13 bases, leaving 18 bases between the germline ends. The germline CDR1 and CDR2 sequences are SGHRS and YFSETQ. The CDR3 sequence is CASSPGLALGQFF. CDR3 DNA: TGCGCCAGCAGCCCCGGGCTAGCTTTGGGACAGTTCTTC.

V and J are TRBV13 and TRBJ2-1; 11 positions agree with TRBD1. Trimming at V came to 7 bases and at J to 9 bases, leaving 11 bases not matched to a gene. Per the germline V gene, CDR1 is PRHDT and CDR2 is FYEKMQ (reference sequence). The CDR3 is 15 residues long. The CDR3 DNA reads as TGTGCCAGCACCCAACAGTGGGACAGGGGGTTTGAGCAGTTCTTC. This encodes CASTQQWDRGFEQFF.

This sequence joins TRBV9 and TRBJ1-2; TRBD1 is a possible D gene (6 bases). Looked up from germline, CDR1 is SGDLS and CDR2 is YYNGEE. The CDR3 has 14 residues. The ends were cut back, 0 bases at V and 6 bases at J, with 12 bases in the middle. This CDR3 reads CASSVGGGANGYTF. The CDR3 bases are TGTGCCAGCAGCGTAGGAGGGGGGGCTAATGGCTACACCTTC.

The gene calls are TRBV27 and TRBJ2-1, with 9 positions matching TRBD2. Germline V lookup: CDR1 MNHEY, CDR2 SMNVEV (reference sequence). V was pared by 1 base and J by 0 bases, with 4 bases of the junction left unmatched. This CDR3 spans 17 amino acids. CDR3 sequence: CASSLYRGGASYNEQFF. CDR3 nucleotides: TGTGCCAGCAGTTTATATCGCGGGGGGGCCTCCTACAATGAGCAGTTCTTC.

V is TRBV30 and J is TRBJ1-3; D gene ambiguous. Germline CDR1 is GTSNPN and CDR2 is SVGIG (reference sequence). CDR3 length equals 16 residues. V was cut by 2 bases and J by 0 bases, with 14 bases left in between. The CDR3 DNA sequence: TGTGCCTGGAGTTCTATGGGAGTGAGCTCTGGAAACACCATATATTTT. Translated: CAWSSMGVSSGNTIYF.

The chain recombines TRBV7-6 with TRBJ2-7, with D maybe TRBD1 (6 bases). V was trimmed by 5 bases and J by 2 bases, leaving 13 bases between them. Looked up from germline, CDR1 is SGHVS and CDR2 is FNYEAQ. The CDR3 sequence is 14 residues long. The CDR3 nucleotides are TGTGCCAGCAGCCCCCTACAGGGCCCCTACGAGCAGTACTTC. Encoded protein: CASSPLQGPYEQYF.

The chain links TRBV27 to TRBJ2-7; 11 bases fit TRBD2. Trimming at V came to 4 bases and at J to 3 bases, leaving 8 bases not matched to a gene. This CDR3 contains 16 residues. CDR1 and CDR2 (germline): MNHEY, SMNVEV (reference sequence). The CDR3 DNA sequence: TGTGCCAGCAGTTCACTAGCGGGGGACCCCCTCTACGAGCAGTACTTC. It specifies CASSSLAGDPLYEQYF.

This sequence joins TRBV6-5 and TRBJ2-1, with a possible D match to TRBD2 (7 bases). From germline, CDR1 is MNHEY and CDR2 SVGAGI. V dropped 8 bases and J dropped 4 bases, with 15 bases sitting between them. This CDR3 has 14 residues. In DNA, the CDR3 is TGTGCCAGCCGCCCGAGGGGGGGTTACAATGAGCAGTTCTTC. Translating gives CASRPRGGYNEQFF.